Included here is one T cell receptor (beta chain) sequence, with context. The sample originates from a study of CD8 T cells in Susac syndrome. Germline CDR1 is SQVTM and CDR2 is ANQGSEA. CDR3 length: 13 amino acids. Losses at the gene ends were 6 bases for V and 5 bases for J; bases not matched to a gene: 6. It was with random hexamers that about 0.45 to 1 ug RNA was reverse transcribed. It was immunoSEQ multiplex PCR that amplified TCR beta CDR3 across 54 Vbeta and 13 Jbeta. TCRdb passed the immunoSEQ multiplex PCR reads through MiXCR, listing each CDR3 protein once. The data contain about 150,000 distinct CDR3 sequences, 90% to 97% of them seen just once; the ten biggest clones take up roughly 0.08%.

The sequence was collected from a human donor with Susac syndrome. The J gene is TRBJ2-5, the V gene TRBV29-1; the match to TRBD1 covers 10 bases. Material: CD4+ T cells from PBMCs. The CDR3, as DNA: TGCAGCGTGACAGGGGGCAAAGGGGAGACCCAGTACTTC. As protein: CSVTGGKGETQYF. Full variable domain (missing parts from reference TRBV29-1 and TRBJ2-5): SAVISQKPSRDICQRGTSLTIQCQVDSQVTMMFWYRQQPGQSLTLIATANQGSEATYESGFVIDKFPISRPNLTFSTLTVSNMSPEDSSIYLCSVTGGKGETQYFGPGTRLLVL.